The present T cell receptor beta chain was sequenced within a study of Graves' ophthalmopathy and Graves' hyperthyroidism. Whole-study findings and limits: The majority of expanded thyroid clonotypes above 0.001 frequency also occurred in blood.

Regarding this clonotype: Antigen: not known.

For repertoire sequencing, the TCR beta CDR3 regions were amplified from RNA transcripts. The authors performed first-round RT-PCR with HTBI primers and then a second-round multiplex PCR. One entry per CDR3 protein results from TCRdb running MiXCR on the multiplex PCR reads. The sample lists about 620,000 distinct CDR3 sequences, 22% occurring once. Sequencing used peripheral blood. The source of this sequence is a woman aged 18-30 years with stable Graves' hyperthyroidism. Some clones in this sample may be carry-over from other donors' samples.

This CDR3 reads CASSPLGYNSPLHF. CDR3 sequence (DNA): TGTGCCAGCAGCCCATTAGGGTATAATTCACCCCTCCACTTT. The chain is built from TRBV28 and TRBJ1-6; no definite D call. The germline V gene encodes CDR1 MDHEN and CDR2 SYDVKM. The V and J ends lost 6 bases and 4 bases respectively, with 10 bases between them. The CDR3 consists of 14 residues.